A single sample is the source of the 20 T cell receptor beta chains below, sequenced in a study of blood T cell repertoires in COVID-19. Sequencing was performed with immunoSEQ multiplex PCR; in TCRdb, only in-frame clones are kept and a portion is missing. The sample has around 150,000 clones, almost 80% seen once; the top ten hold around 9.9%. Sequenced sample: peripheral blood. Receptors were obtained from a man aged 55-75 years who had recovered from COVID-19.

The gene calls are TRBV27 and TRBJ2-2, with TRBD1 identical over 7 bases. Trimming cost V 5 bases and J 4 bases; bases outside gene matches: 7. CDR3 length: 15 amino acids. From germline, CDR1 is MNHEY and CDR2 SMNVEV (reference sequence). CDR3 amino acids: CASSTESGGTGELFF. CDR3 DNA sequence: TGTGCCAGCAGTACAGAGTCAGGGGGCACCGGGGAGCTGTTTTTT.

J is TRBJ1-1 and V is TRBV5-1, with D unresolved. Per germline, CDR1 SGHRS and CDR2 YFSETQ. The CDR3 loop spans 14 amino acids. V was trimmed by 4 bases and J by 5 bases, leaving 15 bases between them. CDR3 DNA: TGCGCCAGCAGCGTTCGTGTAGGAGAGACTGAAGCTTTCTTT. Its translation is CASSVRVGETEAFF.

The CDR3 loop is CASSSPGTSGYNEQFF. The CDR3 region has the DNA TGTGCCAGCAGCTCGCCGGGGACTAGCGGTTACAATGAGCAGTTCTTC. The chain couples TRBV5-4 to TRBJ2-1, with TRBD2 matching 11 bases. CDR1 and CDR2 from the germline V gene are SGHNT and YYREEE (reference sequence). The V gene end was trimmed by 3 bases and the J gene end by 4 bases; junction bases not matched to a gene: 6. The CDR3 is 16 amino acids.

The rearrangement links TRBV10-3 to TRBJ2-3; 9 bases are shared with TRBD1. CDR1 and CDR2 (germline): ENHRY, SYGVKD. There are 14 residues in the CDR3. V lost 8 bases and J lost 3; bases outside the gene matches: 6. This CDR3 is CAIGTGGGTDTQYF. The CDR3 nucleotides read TGTGCCATCGGTACAGGGGGCGGAACAGATACGCAGTATTTT.

The gene calls are TRBV5-1 and TRBJ2-2; D might be TRBD1 (5 bases). CDR3 length equals 15 residues. Trimming pared 0 bases from V and 0 bases from J, leaving 6 bases between. The germline gives CDR1 SGHRS, CDR2 YFSETQ. The CDR3 sequence: CASSLGTPNTGELFF. DNA of the CDR3: TGCGCCAGCAGCTTGGGGACACCGAACACCGGGGAGCTGTTTTTT.

The CDR3, as DNA: TGTGCCAGCTCACCAAATCGGGATGGGAGCGCGCAGTATTTT. This encodes CASSPNRDGSAQYF. The V gene is TRBV18, the J gene TRBJ2-3, with D tentatively TRBD2 (5 bases). The CDR3 is made up of 14 amino acids. V dropped 2 bases and J dropped 10 bases, with 16 bases sitting between them. Germline-derived CDR1 and CDR2 are KGHSH and LQKENI.

The CDR3, as DNA: TGCGCCAGCAGCCAGGATCCACAGGCCAATACGCAGTATTTT. It is translated as CASSQDPQANTQYF. The chain employs TRBV4-3 and TRBJ2-3; a possible D gene is TRBD1 (5 bases). This CDR3 has 14 amino acids. The V gene's germline CDR1 is LGHNA and CDR2 YSLEER. The V gene lost 3 bases and the J gene lost 7 bases, with 14 bases spanning the gap.

The chain employs TRBV21-1 and TRBJ2-2; TRBD1, as called in the table, went unchecked against the DNA. TRBV21-1 is a pseudogene locus. The CDR3 loop spans 14 amino acids. CDR3 in amino acids: CASSKEWATGELFF. In DNA, the CDR3 is TGTGCCAGCAGCAAAGAGTGGGCAACCGGGGAGCTGTTTTTT.

The CDR3: CASSLTGTDYGYTF. The DNA of the CDR3 is TGTGCCAGCAGCTTAACGGGGACAGACTATGGCTACACCTTC. The chain has TRBV7-3 and TRBJ1-2, with 7 nucleotides matching TRBD1. The CDR3 has 14 amino acids. J lost 3 bases, V lost 0 bases, and 1 base had no gene match. Germline values: CDR1 SGHTA, CDR2 FQGTGA.

The chain combines TRBV29-1 with TRBJ2-3, with 7 bases matching TRBD2. Looked up from germline, CDR1 is SQVTM and CDR2 is ANQGSEA. CDR3 length equals 14 residues. V lost 2 bases and J lost 1; bases outside the gene matches: 3. Here the CDR3 DNA reads TGCAGCGTTGAACTAGCGGCAGGCACAGATACGCAGTATTTT. It is translated as CSVELAAGTDTQYF.

The V gene is TRBV3-1 (or the pseudogene TRBV3-2), the J gene TRBJ1-6, with 9 bases matching TRBD1. The germline V gene encodes CDR1 LGHDT and CDR2 YNNKEL (reference sequence). Unmatched junction bases numbered 7, after V lost 1 base and J lost 9 bases. The CDR3 covers 16 residues. CDR3 sequence reads: CASSQGPDRGGSPLHF. DNA of the CDR3: TGTGCCAGCAGCCAAGGGCCGGACAGGGGAGGTTCACCCCTCCACTTT.

The gene calls are TRBV28 and TRBJ2-7; a weak D match, TRBD1 (5 bases). V was trimmed by 5 bases and J by 2 bases, leaving 16 bases between them. This CDR3 is built from 15 residues. CDR1 and CDR2 from the germline V gene are MDHEN and SYDVKM. The CDR3 DNA reads TGTGCCAGCAGTCATGGTGGCAGGGCACCCTACGAGCAGTACTTC. The encoded protein is CASSHGGRAPYEQYF.

The V and J genes are TRBV19 and TRBJ2-7, with D maybe TRBD1 (6 bases). CDR3 size: 14 residues. Trimming took off 3 bases at V and 2 bases at J, with 11 bases between the two ends. The germline V gene has CDR1 LNHDA and CDR2 SQIVND (reference sequence). The CDR3 sequence: CASSISGAAYEQYF. The CDR3 nucleotides are TGTGCCAGTAGTATTTCAGGGGCGGCCTACGAGCAGTACTTC. Filled out from reference TRBV19 and TRBJ2-7, the complete variable domain reads DGGITQSPKYLFRKEGQNVTLSCEQNLNHDAMYWYRQDPGQGLRLIYYSQIVNDFQKGDIAEGYSVSREKKESFPLTVTSAQKNPTAFYLCASSISGAAYEQYFGPGTRLTVT.

V usage is TRBV5-1 and J usage is TRBJ2-1; 8 bases agree with TRBD1. The CDR3 runs 14 residues. The germline V gene encodes CDR1 SGHRS and CDR2 YFSETQ. V was clipped by 4 bases and J by 6 bases; unmatched bases: 6. The CDR3 loop is CASSEPTGGNEQFF. DNA for the CDR3: TGCGCCAGCAGCGAACCTACAGGGGGCAATGAGCAGTTCTTC.

The CDR3 region has the DNA TGTGCCAGTAGTATAGATCGTTCAGGGGAACAGCCCCAGCATTTT. This sequence encodes CASSIDRSGEQPQHF. The V and J genes are TRBV19 and TRBJ1-5; weak D call: TRBD1 (6 bases). CDR1 is LNHDA, CDR2 SQIVND, per germline (reference sequence). Trimming removed 0 bases at V and 7 bases at J, with 13 bases between. The CDR3 covers 15 residues.

The chain recombines TRBV2 with TRBJ1-4, with D possibly being TRBD1 (5 bases). CDR3 length: 13 residues. Looked up from germline, CDR1 is SNHLY and CDR2 is FYNNEI. The V end lost 1 base, the J end lost 6 bases, and 6 bases lay between the germline ends. The CDR3 loop is CASSEETDEKLFF. The CDR3 region has the DNA TGTGCCAGCAGTGAAGAGACAGATGAAAAACTGTTTTTT.

This chain links TRBV5-6 with TRBJ2-7, with D possibly being TRBD2 (6 bases). The germline V gene encodes CDR1 SGHDT and CDR2 YYEEEE. CDR3 length: 14 residues. Trimming pared 5 bases from V and 0 bases from J, leaving 12 bases between. The CDR3 protein is CASSRDSSSYEQYF. DNA for the CDR3: TGTGCCAGCAGTAGGGACTCGAGCTCCTACGAGCAGTACTTC.

The chain is built from TRBV7-9 and TRBJ2-3; 7 nucleotides match TRBD2. Trimming took 2 bases from V and 11 from J; bases not matched to a gene: 16. The CDR3 contains 16 residues. Germline assignment: CDR1 SEHNR and CDR2 FQNEAQ (reference sequence). The CDR3 region has the DNA TGTGCCAGCAGCTTATTTAGCAGGGAAGGGACTACGAGGCAGTATTTT. Its translation is CASSLFSREGTTRQYF.

This chain links TRBV5-6 with TRBJ1-6; no reliable D call. Germline V gene sequence: CDR1 SGHDT, CDR2 YYEEEE. Trimming left V 4 bases short and J 8 bases short, with 13 bases between. This CDR3 is built from 14 residues. This CDR3 reads CASSPGVRDSPLHF. The CDR3 nucleotides are TGTGCCAGCAGCCCCGGGGTTCGGGATTCACCCCTCCACTTT. Supplemented by reference TRBV5-6 and TRBJ1-6, the full variable domain reads DAGVTQSPTHLIKTRGQQVTLRCSPKSGHDTVSWYQQALGQGPQFIFQYYEEEERQRGNFPDRFSGHQFPNYSSELNVNALLLGDSALYLCASSPGVRDSPLHFGNGTRLTVT.

The V call is TRBV6-4, the J call TRBJ1-2, with a weak D call TRBD1 (6 bases). Trimming removed 5 bases from V and 1 base from J, with 14 bases in between. The CDR3 has 15 amino acids. Germline CDR1 MRHNA, CDR2 SNTAGT. CDR3 amino acids: CASSPSRGSNYGYTF. Written as DNA, the CDR3 is TGTGCCAGCAGTCCTTCGAGGGGGAGTAACTATGGCTACACCTTC.